This T cell receptor beta chain stems from a study of blood T cell repertoires in COVID-19. Repertoires were generated with immunoSEQ multiplex PCR, while TCRdb's copy carries only in-frame clones and drops some. Among 200,000 to 300,000 clones listed, about 87% were seen once. Material for sequencing was PBMCs or T cells enriched from blood (not recorded which). This sequence originates from a woman in her thirties or forties with acute COVID-19.

This CDR3 is CASSVGQSPGDQYF. In nucleotides, the CDR3 is TGTGCCAGCAGCGTAGGACAATCCCCCGGCGACCAGTACTTC. The gene calls are TRBV9 and TRBJ2-5; D not resolved. With 0 bases removed from V and 10 bases from J, the gap between germline ends came to 16 bases. This CDR3 is 14 amino acids long. The germline gives CDR1 SGDLS, CDR2 YYNGEE. Supplemented by reference TRBV9 and TRBJ2-5, the full variable domain reads DSGVTQTPKHLITATGQRVTLRCSPRSGDLSVYWYQQSLDQGLQFLIQYYNGEERAKGNILERFSAQQFPDLHSELNLSSLELGDSALYFCASSVGQSPGDQYFGPGTRLLVL.